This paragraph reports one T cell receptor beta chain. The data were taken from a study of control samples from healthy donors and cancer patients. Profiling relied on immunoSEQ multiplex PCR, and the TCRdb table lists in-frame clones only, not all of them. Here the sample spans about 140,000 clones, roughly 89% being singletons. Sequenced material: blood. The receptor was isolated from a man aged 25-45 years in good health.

This CDR3 reads CASSQGPYEQYF. The CDR3 coding sequence is TGTGCCAGTAGTCAGGGGCCCTACGAGCAGTACTTC. This chain links TRBV19 with TRBJ2-7; a weak D match, TRBD1 (6 bases). The germline V gene has CDR1 LNHDA and CDR2 SQIVND (reference sequence). The CDR3 runs 12 residues. V was trimmed by 5 bases and J by 2 bases, leaving 7 bases between them.